This TCR beta chain was sequenced for a study of OX40 agonist ivuxolimab in advanced cancers. For the study at large: Head and neck, renal cell, melanoma or hepatocellular carcinoma were the cancers that dose-escalation patients had. Earlier anti-PD-1, anti-PD-L1 or anti-CTLA-4 therapy was permitted; around 40% had received some.

The CDR3 consists of 12 residues. Germline V gene lookup returns CDR1 LNHNV and CDR2 YYDKDF (reference sequence). Trimming pared 3 bases from V and 9 bases from J, leaving 6 bases between. The data were produced by immunoSEQ multiplex PCR, yet TCRdb's version contains in-frame clones alone and is incomplete. The table includes about 22,000 clones, 80% to 90% detected once. With autoimmune disease history or systemic immunosuppression, patients were excluded. The TCR sequence derives from an adult with an advanced solid tumor such as melanoma, head and neck, liver or kidney cancer. V and J are TRBV15 and TRBJ1-6; D unclear. The material was CD4+ or CD8+ T cells sorted from blood, obtained in a trial of the OX40 agonist ivuxolimab. This CDR3 is CATSSPSSPLHF. The CDR3 DNA reads TGTGCCACCAGCAGTCCCAGTTCACCCCTCCACTTT.